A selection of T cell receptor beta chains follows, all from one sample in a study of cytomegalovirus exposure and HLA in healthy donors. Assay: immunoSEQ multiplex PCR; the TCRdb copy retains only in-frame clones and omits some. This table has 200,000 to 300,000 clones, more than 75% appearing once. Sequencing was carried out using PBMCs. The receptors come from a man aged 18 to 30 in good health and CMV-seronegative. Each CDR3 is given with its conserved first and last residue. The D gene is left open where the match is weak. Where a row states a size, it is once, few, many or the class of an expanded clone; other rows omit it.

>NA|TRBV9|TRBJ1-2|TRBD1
CASKRGQGAGGYTF
TGTGCCAGCAAGAGAGGGCAGGGGGCTGGTGGCTACACCTTC
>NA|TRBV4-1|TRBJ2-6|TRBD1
CASTRTGGVVGANVLTF
TGCGCCAGCACGAGGACAGGGGGCGTGGTAGGGGCCAACGTCCTGACTTTC
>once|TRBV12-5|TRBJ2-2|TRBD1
CASGWTARGGDGELFF
TGTGCTAGTGGTTGGACCGCAAGAGGGGGCGACGGGGAGCTGTTTTTT
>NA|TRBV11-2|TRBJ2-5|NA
CASSFRYRAQETQYF
TGTGCCAGCAGCTTCAGGTACAGGGCCCAAGAGACCCAGTACTTC
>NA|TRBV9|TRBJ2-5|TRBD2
CASSVESSGGQETQYF
TGTGCCAGCAGCGTAGAATCTAGCGGGGGTCAAGAGACCCAGTACTTC
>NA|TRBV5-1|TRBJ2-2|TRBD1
CASSLLLDRDTGELFF
TGCGCCAGCAGCTTGTTGTTGGACAGGGACACCGGGGAGCTGTTTTTT
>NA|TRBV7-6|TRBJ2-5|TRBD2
CASSRQTSGQETQYF
TGTGCCAGCAGCCGCCAGACTAGCGGACAAGAGACCCAGTACTTC
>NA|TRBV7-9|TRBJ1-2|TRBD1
CASSDSDDRAPYGYTF
TGTGCCAGCAGCGATAGTGACGACAGGGCCCCTTATGGCTACACCTTC
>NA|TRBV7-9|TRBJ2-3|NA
CASSFPEVADTQYF
TGTGCCAGCAGCTTCCCCGAGGTGGCAGATACGCAGTATTTT
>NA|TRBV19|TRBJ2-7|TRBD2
CASSGFGGNYEQYF
TGTGCCAGTAGTGGGTTCGGGGGGAACTACGAGCAGTACTTC
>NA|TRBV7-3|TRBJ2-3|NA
CASSLNPGSLADTQYF
TGTGCCAGCAGCTTAAACCCTGGCAGTTTGGCAGATACGCAGTATTTT
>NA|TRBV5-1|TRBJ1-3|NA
CASSLDVTSSGNTIYF
TGCGCCAGCAGCTTGGATGTCACCAGCTCTGGAAACACCATATATTTT
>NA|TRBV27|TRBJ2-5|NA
CASSSYGGGETQYF
TGTGCCAGCAGTTCCTACGGGGGTGGAGAGACCCAGTACTTC
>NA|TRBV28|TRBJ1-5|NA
CASRGAFDQPQHF
TGTGCCAGCAGGGGGGCATTCGATCAGCCCCAGCATTTT
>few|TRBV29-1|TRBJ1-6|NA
CSAAGGPNSPLHF
TGCAGCGCGGCGGGGGGCCCTAATTCACCCCTCCACTTT
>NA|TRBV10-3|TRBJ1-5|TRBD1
CAISSGTGNQPQHF
TGTGCCATCAGCTCCGGGACAGGGAATCAGCCCCAGCATTTT
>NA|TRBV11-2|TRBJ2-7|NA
CASSLLTNYEQYF
TGTGCCAGCAGCTTATTGACTAACTACGAGCAGTACTTC
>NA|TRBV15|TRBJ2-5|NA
CATSRGPGEGETQYF
TGTGCCACCAGCAGAGGACCGGGAGAGGGAGAGACCCAGTACTTC
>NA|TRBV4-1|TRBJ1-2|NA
CASSQGHRLYGYTF
TGCGCCAGCAGCCAAGGCCACCGACTCTATGGCTACACCTTC
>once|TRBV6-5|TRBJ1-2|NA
CASSYREAYGYTF
TGTGCCAGCAGCTACAGGGAGGCTTATGGCTACACCTTC
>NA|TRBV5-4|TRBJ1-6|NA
CASSLGRPGENSPLHF
TGTGCCAGCAGCCTGGGGCGACCAGGCGAAAATTCACCCCTCCACTTT
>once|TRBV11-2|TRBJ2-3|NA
CASSSAGLRTDTQYF
TGTGCCAGCAGCTCCGCGGGACTCCGCACAGATACGCAGTATTTT
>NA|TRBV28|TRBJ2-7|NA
CATRQGSSYEQYF
TGTGCCACCCGCCAGGGCAGCTCCTACGAGCAGTACTTC
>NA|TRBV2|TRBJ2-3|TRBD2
CASRRGANTDTQYF
TGTGCCAGCAGGCGGGGGGCCAACACAGATACGCAGTATTTT
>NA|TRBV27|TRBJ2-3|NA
CASSASGLSTQYF
TGTGCCAGCAGTGCGTCGGGACTCTCTACGCAGTATTTT
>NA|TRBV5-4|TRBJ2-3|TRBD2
CASSAGGRGGTTDTQYF
TGTGCCAGCAGCGCGGGAGGCCGTGGGGGAACCACAGATACGCAGTATTTT
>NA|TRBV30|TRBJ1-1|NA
CAWTPWATEAFF
TGTGCCTGGACCCCCTGGGCCACTGAAGCTTTCTTT
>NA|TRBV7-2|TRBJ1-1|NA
CASSLGRGREAFF
TGTGCCAGCAGCTTAGGGAGGGGTCGTGAAGCTTTCTTT
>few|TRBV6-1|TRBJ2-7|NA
CASSDPAGANEQYF
TGTGCCAGCAGTGACCCGGCGGGTGCCAACGAGCAGTACTTC
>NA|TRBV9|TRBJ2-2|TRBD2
CASSTTGTITGELFF
TGTGCCAGCAGCACAACCGGGACTATCACCGGGGAGCTGTTTTTT
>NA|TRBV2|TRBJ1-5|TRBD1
CASRGQGGKQPQHF
TGTGCCAGCAGAGGACAGGGGGGAAAACAGCCCCAGCATTTT
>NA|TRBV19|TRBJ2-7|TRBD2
CASSIGSGSTPYEQYF
TGTGCCAGTAGTATCGGCAGCGGGAGCACCCCCTACGAGCAGTACTTC
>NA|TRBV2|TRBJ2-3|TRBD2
CASRRLAGGSDTQYF
TGTGCCAGCAGGAGACTAGCGGGAGGATCGGATACGCAGTATTTT
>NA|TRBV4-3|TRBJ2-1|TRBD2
CASSQMGSLGGSRDEQFF
TGCGCCAGCAGCCAGATGGGGTCGTTGGGCGGGAGTAGGGATGAGCAGTTCTTC
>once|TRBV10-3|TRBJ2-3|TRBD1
CAISRQGGTDTQYF
TGTGCCATCAGCCGACAGGGAGGCACAGATACGCAGTATTTT
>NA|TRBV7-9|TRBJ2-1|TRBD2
CASSSPNLGLAESNEQFF
TGTGCCAGCAGCTCACCGAACCTGGGACTAGCAGAGAGCAATGAGCAGTTCTTC
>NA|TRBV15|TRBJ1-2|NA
CATSRSGHYSYGYTF
TGTGCCACCAGCAGATCGGGACACTATAGCTATGGCTACACCTTC
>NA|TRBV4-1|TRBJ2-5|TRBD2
CASSLGTSGGSLETQYF
TGCGCCAGCAGCCTTGGGACTAGCGGGGGCTCACTAGAGACCCAGTACTTC
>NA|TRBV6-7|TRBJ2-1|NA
CATGSEQFF
TGTGCCACCGGGAGTGAGCAGTTCTTC
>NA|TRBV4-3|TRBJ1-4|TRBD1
CASSQEGTAVKLFF
TGCGCCAGCAGCCAAGAAGGGACAGCAGTTAAACTGTTTTTT